This T cell receptor beta chain was identified in a study of technical replicates of blood from several donors. V trimming: 3 bases; J trimming: 4 bases; junction bases outside the gene matches: 5. The CDR3 is made up of 15 amino acids. In germline, CDR1 is MGHRA, CDR2 YSYEKL. The assay was immunoSEQ multiplex PCR, and TCRdb's table has in-frame clones only and misses some. The sample consists of tens of thousands of clones, just under 90% of them appearing once. Sequencing used PBMCs. The rearrangement links TRBV4-1 to TRBJ2-7; 11 nucleotides match TRBD2. The sequence was obtained from a human donor in good health. Some clones in this sample may be carry-over from other donors' samples. CDR3 protein: CASSHGLAGAYEQYF. The CDR3 DNA sequence: TGCGCCAGCAGCCACGGACTAGCGGGCGCGTACGAGCAGTACTTC.